This T cell receptor beta chain was recorded in a study of low-dose radiotherapy and immunotherapy resistance in tumors. Turning to the study itself: The fractionation for Cohort 1 was 0.5 Gy per fraction every 2 weeks, totaling 6.5 Gy. Every two weeks, cyclophosphamide 200 mg/m2 was infused one day before radiation plus immunotherapy.

Time point in this sample: before trial treatment. This clonotype was observed at least ten times. Alpha- and beta-chain coverage of first-strand cDNA came from TRAV- and TRBV-specific primers. Over roughly 20 PCR cycles, TCRs were amplified from a constant-region primer and V-primer adapter. Each CDR3 protein is one row after TCRdb ran MiXCR on the reads. The sample has under 95,000 distinct CDR3 sequences; 18% are singletons. The germline V gene has CDR1 LGHNT and CDR2 FRNRAP. V trimming: 4 bases; J trimming: 2 bases; junction bases outside the gene matches: 4. CDR3 length: 14 residues. Sequenced material: PBMCs, taken before treatment. V usage is TRBV12-5 and J usage is TRBJ1-2; 7 bases align to TRBD1. This TCR came from a male donor with prostate cancer. CDR3 residues: CASGSPDRNYGYTF. DNA for the CDR3: TGTGCTAGTGGTTCCCCGGACAGGAACTATGGCTACACCTTC.